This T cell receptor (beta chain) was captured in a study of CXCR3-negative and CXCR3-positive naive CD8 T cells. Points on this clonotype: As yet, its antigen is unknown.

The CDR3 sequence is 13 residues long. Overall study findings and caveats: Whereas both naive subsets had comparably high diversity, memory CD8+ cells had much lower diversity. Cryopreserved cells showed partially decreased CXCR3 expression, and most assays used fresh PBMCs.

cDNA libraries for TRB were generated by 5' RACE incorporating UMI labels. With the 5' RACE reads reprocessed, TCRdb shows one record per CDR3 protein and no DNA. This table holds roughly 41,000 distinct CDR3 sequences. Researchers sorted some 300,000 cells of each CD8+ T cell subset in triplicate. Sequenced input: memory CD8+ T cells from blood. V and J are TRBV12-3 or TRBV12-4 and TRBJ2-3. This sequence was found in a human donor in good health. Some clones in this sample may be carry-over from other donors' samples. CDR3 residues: CASREVPTDTQYF.